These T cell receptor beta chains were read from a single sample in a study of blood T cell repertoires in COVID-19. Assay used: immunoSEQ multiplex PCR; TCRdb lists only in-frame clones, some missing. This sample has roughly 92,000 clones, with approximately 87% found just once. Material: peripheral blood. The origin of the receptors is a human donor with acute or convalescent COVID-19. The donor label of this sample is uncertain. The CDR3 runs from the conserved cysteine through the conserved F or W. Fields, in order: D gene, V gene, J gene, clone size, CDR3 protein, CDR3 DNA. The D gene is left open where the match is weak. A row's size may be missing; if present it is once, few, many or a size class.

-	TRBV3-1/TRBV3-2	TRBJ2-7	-	CASSQESHEQYF	TGTGCCAGCAGCCAAGAAAGCCACGAGCAGTACTTC
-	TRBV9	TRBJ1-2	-	CASSVQSRANYGYTF	TGTGCCAGCAGCGTACAATCCCGAGCTAACTATGGCTACACCTTC
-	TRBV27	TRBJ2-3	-	CASSLSEGDTQYF	TGTGCCAGCAGTTTATCCGAGGGAGATACGCAGTATTTT
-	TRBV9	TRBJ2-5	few	CASSVQGGETQYF	TGTGCCAGCAGCGTACAGGGTGGGGAGACCCAGTACTTC
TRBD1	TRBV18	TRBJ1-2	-	CASSPPDRVGYGYTF	TGTGCCAGCTCACCCCCGGACAGGGTAGGGTATGGCTACACCTTC
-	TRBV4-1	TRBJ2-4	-	CASSQDGRLNIQYF	TGCGCCAGCAGCCAAGATGGGAGGTTAAACATTCAGTACTTC
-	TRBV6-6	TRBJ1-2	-	CASSYSRAVTDGYTF	TGTGCCAGCAGTTACTCCAGGGCGGTGACGGATGGCTACACCTTC
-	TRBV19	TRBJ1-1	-	CASSAVGGVTEAFF	TGTGCCAGTAGTGCCGTTGGGGGCGTCACTGAAGCTTTCTTT
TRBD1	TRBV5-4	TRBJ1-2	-	CASSLAQGDGYTF	TGTGCCAGCAGCTTAGCACAGGGGGATGGCTACACCTTC
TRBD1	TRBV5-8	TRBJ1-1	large	CASSHFGQGTAEAFF	TGTGCCAGCAGCCATTTCGGACAGGGGACGGCTGAAGCTTTCTTT
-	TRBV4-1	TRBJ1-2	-	CASSQEGTAGSGYTF	TGCGCCAGCAGCCAAGAGGGGACTGCCGGGAGTGGCTACACCTTC
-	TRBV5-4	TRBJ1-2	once	CASSLDSYGYTF	TGTGCCAGCAGCCTGGACAGCTATGGCTACACCTTC
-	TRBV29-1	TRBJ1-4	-	CSPMGEGKLFF	TGCAGCCCTATGGGTGAGGGAAAACTGTTTTTT
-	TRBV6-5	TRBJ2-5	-	CASSSPGKPQYF	TGTGCCAGCAGCTCCCCAGGGAAGCCCCAGTACTTC
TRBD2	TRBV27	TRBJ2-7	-	CASRPRGGDGNEQYF	TGTGCCAGTCGACCCCGGGGAGGGGATGGGAACGAGCAGTACTTC
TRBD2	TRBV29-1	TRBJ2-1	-	CSATSGGYNEQFF	TGCAGCGCAACTAGCGGGGGCTACAATGAGCAGTTCTTC
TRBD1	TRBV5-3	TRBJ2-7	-	CARSSDRGSYEQYF	TGTGCCAGAAGTTCGGACAGGGGCTCCTACGAGCAGTACTTC
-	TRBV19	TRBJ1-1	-	CASKARGGSSEAFF	TGTGCCAGTAAAGCCCGGGGAGGGAGTTCTGAAGCTTTCTTT
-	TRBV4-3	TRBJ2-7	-	CASSQAAGLYEQYF	TGCGCCAGCAGCCAAGCGGCAGGGTTATACGAGCAGTACTTC
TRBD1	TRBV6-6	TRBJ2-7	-	CASSPRQGSYEQYF	TGTGCCAGCAGTCCTAGACAGGGCTCCTACGAGCAGTACTTC
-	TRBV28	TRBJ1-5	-	CASSLSGRAVQPQHF	TGTGCCAGCAGTTTATCCGGCAGGGCCGTTCAGCCCCAGCATTTT
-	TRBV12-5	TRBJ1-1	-	CASGIRFVHAEAFF	TGTGCTAGTGGTATACGTTTCGTACATGCTGAAGCTTTCTTT
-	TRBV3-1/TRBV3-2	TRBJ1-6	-	CASSQGGRDSPLHF	TGTGCCAGCAGCCAAGGCGGCCGTGATTCACCCCTCCACTTT
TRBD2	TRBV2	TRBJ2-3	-	CASSETSGGYTDTQYF	TGTGCCAGCAGTGAGACTAGCGGGGGTTACACAGATACGCAGTATTTT
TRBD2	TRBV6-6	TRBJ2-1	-	CASSYQRGGSYNEQFF	TGTGCCAGCAGTTACCAGCGGGGGGGCTCCTACAATGAGCAGTTCTTC
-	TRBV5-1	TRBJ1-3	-	CASSLAGGISGNTIYF	TGCGCCAGCAGCTTGGCCGGAGGTATCTCTGGAAACACCATATATTTT
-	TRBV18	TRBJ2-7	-	CASSPDIYEQYF	TGTGCCAGCTCACCAGACATCTACGAGCAGTACTTC
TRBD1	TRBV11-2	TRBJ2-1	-	CASSLDPQGVLYNEQFF	TGTGCCAGCAGCTTAGATCCTCAGGGGGTATTATACAATGAGCAGTTCTTC
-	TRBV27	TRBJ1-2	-	CASSSPLYGYTF	TGTGCCAGCAGTTCCCCTCTCTATGGCTACACCTTC
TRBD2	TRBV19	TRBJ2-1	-	CASSLAVTGEQFF	TGTGCCAGTAGTCTAGCGGTAACGGGTGAGCAGTTCTTC
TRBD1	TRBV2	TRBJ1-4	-	CASSEQGLTNEKLFF	TGTGCCAGCAGCGAACAGGGGTTAACTAATGAAAAACTGTTTTTT
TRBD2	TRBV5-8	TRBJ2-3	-	CASSFSGGLGYTQYF	TGTGCCAGCAGCTTTAGCGGGGGCTTGGGCTATACGCAGTATTTT
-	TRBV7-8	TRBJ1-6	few	CASSLFQNNSPLHF	TGTGCCAGCAGCTTATTTCAGAATAATTCACCCCTCCACTTT
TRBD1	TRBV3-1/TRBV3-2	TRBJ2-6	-	CASSPQGAGGANVLTF	TGTGCCAGCAGTCCACAGGGGGCGGGCGGGGCCAACGTCCTGACTTTC
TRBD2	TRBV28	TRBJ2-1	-	CASSSQTSGAYNEQFF	TGTGCCAGCAGTTCCCAGACTAGCGGGGCCTACAATGAGCAGTTCTTC
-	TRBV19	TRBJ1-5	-	CASSIGRGLRDGNQPQHF	TGTGCCAGTAGTATTGGGAGGGGCCTCCGGGACGGCAATCAGCCCCAGCATTTT
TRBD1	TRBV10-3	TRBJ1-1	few	CAISAVVWTGGMNTEAFF	TGTGCCATCAGTGCTGTGGTCTGGACAGGGGGCATGAACACTGAAGCTTTCTTT
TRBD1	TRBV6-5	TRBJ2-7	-	CASKRSAGQGYEQYF	TGTGCCAGCAAGAGGAGCGCGGGACAGGGCTACGAGCAGTACTTC
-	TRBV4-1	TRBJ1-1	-	CASSSTGSANTEAFF	TGCGCCAGCAGCTCCACAGGGTCGGCGAACACTGAAGCTTTCTTT
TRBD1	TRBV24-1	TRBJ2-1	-	CATSEPGGARLGSYNEQFF	TGTGCCACCAGTGAGCCAGGGGGCGCCAGGCTAGGCTCCTACAATGAGCAGTTCTTC
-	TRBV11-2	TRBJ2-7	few	CASSFHYEQYF	TGTGCCAGCAGCTTCCATTACGAGCAGTACTTC
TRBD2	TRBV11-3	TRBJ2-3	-	CASSLFGTSVVGDTQYF	TGTGCCAGCAGCTTATTCGGGACTAGCGTAGTAGGAGATACGCAGTATTTT
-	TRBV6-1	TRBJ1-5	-	CASSGQGSGSNQPQHF	TGTGCCAGCAGTGGGCAGGGTAGTGGGAGCAATCAGCCCCAGCATTTT
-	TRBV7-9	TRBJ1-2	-	CASSLAGGRANTF	TGTGCCAGCAGCTTAGCGGGTGGCAGGGCCAACACCTTC
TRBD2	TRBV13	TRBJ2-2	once	CASSLVSGPNTGELFF	TGTGCCAGCAGCTTAGTTAGCGGGCCGAACACCGGGGAGCTGTTTTTT
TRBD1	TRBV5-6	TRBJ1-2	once	CASSLWTGASYGYTF	TGTGCCAGCAGCTTATGGACAGGTGCCTCCTATGGCTACACCTTC
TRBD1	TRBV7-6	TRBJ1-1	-	CASSLQTGLTEAFF	TGTGCCAGCAGCTTGCAGACAGGGCTTACTGAAGCTTTCTTT
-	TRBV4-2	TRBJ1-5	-	CASSQSRDQPQHF	TGTGCCAGCAGCCAAAGCAGGGATCAGCCCCAGCATTTT
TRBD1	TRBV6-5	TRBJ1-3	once	CASSYQGVGNTIYF	TGTGCCAGCAGTTACCAGGGGGTTGGAAACACCATATATTTT
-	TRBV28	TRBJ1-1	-	CASSPGQLNTEAFF	TGTGCCAGCAGCCCCGGACAGCTGAACACTGAAGCTTTCTTT
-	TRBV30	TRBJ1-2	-	CAWSPTYRVGYTF	TGTGCCTGGAGTCCCACTTACAGGGTGGGCTACACCTTC
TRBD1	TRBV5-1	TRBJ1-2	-	CASSFGTGTYGYTF	TGCGCCAGCAGCTTCGGGACAGGGACCTATGGCTACACCTTC
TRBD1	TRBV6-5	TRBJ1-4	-	CASSIHDRVSEKLFF	TGTGCCAGCAGCATTCACGACAGGGTTTCTGAAAAACTGTTTTTT